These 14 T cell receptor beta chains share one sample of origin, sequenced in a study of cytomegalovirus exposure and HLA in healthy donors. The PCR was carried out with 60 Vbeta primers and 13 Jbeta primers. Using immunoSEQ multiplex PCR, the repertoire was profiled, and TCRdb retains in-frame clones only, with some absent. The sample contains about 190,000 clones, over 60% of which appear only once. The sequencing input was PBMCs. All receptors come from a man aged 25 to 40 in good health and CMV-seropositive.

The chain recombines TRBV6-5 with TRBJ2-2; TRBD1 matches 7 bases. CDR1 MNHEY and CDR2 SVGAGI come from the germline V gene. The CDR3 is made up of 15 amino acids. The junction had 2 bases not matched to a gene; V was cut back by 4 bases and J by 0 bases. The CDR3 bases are TGTGCCAGCAGTTTTGGGACAGCGAACACCGGGGAGCTGTTTTTT. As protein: CASSFGTANTGELFF.

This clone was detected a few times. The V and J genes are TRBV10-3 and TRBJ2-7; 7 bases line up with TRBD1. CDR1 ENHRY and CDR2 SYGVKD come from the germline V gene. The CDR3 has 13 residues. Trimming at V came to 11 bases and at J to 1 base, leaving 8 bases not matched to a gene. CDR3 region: CAVTGQGSYEQYF. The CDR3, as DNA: TGTGCCGTGACAGGGCAGGGGTCCTACGAGCAGTACTTC.

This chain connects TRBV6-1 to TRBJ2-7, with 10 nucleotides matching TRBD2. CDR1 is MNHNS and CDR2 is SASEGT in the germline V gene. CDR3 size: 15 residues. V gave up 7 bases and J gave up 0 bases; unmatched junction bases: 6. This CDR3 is CASTRASGGSYEQYF. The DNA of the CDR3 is TGTGCCAGCACACGGGCTAGCGGGGGCTCCTACGAGCAGTACTTC.

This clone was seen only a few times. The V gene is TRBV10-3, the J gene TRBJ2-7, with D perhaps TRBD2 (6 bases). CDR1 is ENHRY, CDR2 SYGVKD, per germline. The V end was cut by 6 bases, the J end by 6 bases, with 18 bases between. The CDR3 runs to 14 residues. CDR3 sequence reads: CAISLTSRSVEQYF. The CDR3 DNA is TGTGCCATCAGCCTCACTAGCAGGTCTGTCGAGCAGTACTTC.

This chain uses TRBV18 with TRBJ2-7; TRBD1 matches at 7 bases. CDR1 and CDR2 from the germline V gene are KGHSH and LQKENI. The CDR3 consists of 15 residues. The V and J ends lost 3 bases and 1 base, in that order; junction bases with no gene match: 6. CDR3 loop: CASSPPSTGSYEQYF. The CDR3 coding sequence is TGTGCCAGCTCACCGCCTTCGACAGGGTCCTACGAGCAGTACTTC.

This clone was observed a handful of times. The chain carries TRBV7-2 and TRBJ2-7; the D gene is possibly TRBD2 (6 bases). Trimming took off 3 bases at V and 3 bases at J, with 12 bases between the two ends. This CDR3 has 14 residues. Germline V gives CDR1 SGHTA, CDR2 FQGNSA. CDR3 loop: CASSLGPGDYEQYF. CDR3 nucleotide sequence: TGTGCCAGCAGCTTGGGTCCGGGGGACTACGAGCAGTACTTC.

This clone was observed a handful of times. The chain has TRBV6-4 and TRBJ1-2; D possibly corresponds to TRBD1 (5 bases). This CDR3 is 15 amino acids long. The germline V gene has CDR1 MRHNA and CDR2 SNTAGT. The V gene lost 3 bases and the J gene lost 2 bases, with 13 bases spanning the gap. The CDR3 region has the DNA TGTGCCAGCAGTGAAGGGCAGGGCGAGAACTATGGCTACACCTTC. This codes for CASSEGQGENYGYTF.

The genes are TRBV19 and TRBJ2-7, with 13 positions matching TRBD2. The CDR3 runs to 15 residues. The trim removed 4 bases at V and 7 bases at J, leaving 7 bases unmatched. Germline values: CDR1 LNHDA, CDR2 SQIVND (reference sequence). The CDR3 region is CASSTGLAGVKEQYF. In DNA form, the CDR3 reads TGTGCCAGTAGTACCGGACTAGCGGGAGTAAAAGAGCAGTACTTC.

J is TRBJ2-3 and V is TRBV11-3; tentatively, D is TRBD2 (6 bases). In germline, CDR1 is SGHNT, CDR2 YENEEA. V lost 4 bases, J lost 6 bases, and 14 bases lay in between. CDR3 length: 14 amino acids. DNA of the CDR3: TGTGCCAGCAGCTCTAGCGTAGGCTCTGATACGCAGTATTTT. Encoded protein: CASSSSVGSDTQYF.

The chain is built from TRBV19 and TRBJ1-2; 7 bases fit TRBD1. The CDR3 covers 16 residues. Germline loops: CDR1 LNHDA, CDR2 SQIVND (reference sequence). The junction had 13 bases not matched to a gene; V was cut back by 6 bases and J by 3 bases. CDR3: CASSEDRARLYYGYTF. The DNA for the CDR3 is TGTGCCAGTAGCGAAGACAGGGCCAGGCTCTACTATGGCTACACCTTC.

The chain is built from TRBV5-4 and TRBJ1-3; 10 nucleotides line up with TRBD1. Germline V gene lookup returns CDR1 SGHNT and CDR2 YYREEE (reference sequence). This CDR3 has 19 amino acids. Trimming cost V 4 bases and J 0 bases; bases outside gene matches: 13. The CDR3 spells CASSRGGTGDFSSGNTIYF. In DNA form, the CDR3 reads TGTGCCAGCAGCCGAGGAGGGACAGGGGACTTCAGCTCTGGAAACACCATATATTTT.

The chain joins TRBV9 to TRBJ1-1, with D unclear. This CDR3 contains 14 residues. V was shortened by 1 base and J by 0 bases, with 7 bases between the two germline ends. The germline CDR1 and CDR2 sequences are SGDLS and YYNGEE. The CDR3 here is CASSVRSMNTEAFF. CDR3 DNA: TGTGCCAGCAGCGTACGTAGCATGAACACTGAAGCTTTCTTT.

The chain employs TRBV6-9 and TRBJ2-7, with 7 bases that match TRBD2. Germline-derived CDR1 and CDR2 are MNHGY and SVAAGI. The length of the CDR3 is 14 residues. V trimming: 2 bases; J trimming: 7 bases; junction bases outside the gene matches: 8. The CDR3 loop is CASSYLGGTGEQYF. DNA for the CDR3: TGTGCCAGCAGTTATCTGGGGGGGACTGGGGAGCAGTACTTC.

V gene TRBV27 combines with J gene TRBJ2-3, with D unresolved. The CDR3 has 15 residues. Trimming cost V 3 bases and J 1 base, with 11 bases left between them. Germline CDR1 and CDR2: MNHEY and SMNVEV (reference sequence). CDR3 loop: CASSFTTLRTDTQYF. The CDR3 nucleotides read TGTGCCAGCAGTTTTACGACTCTTCGCACAGATACGCAGTATTTT.